The present entry profiles one TCR beta chain with its context. Its antigen is unknown. One base away there is no much larger clone; base qualities are not given. This record belongs to a study of blood T cell repertoires in COVID-19 (dated by TCRdb to about 2020). With regard to the full study: Samples covering the acute and convalescent phases of COVID-19 were provided by collaborators in the United States, Italy and Spain. The material from the prospective study consisted of cDNA or gDNA derived from T cells, B-cell-depleted T cells, or PBMCs. Deeply sampled blood TCRbeta repertoires from subjects exposed to, actively infected with, or recovered from COVID-19 were included in the dataset. The repertoires were released in a freely available public database meant as a resource for research on the immune response to SARS-CoV-2. The samples were drawn from two sources: the first 160 participants of the ongoing ImmuneRACE study, and 950 to 1,500 subjects contributed by 6 global collaborators. Nearly every sample came with metadata listing a de-identified subject ID, COVID-19 status, age in years and sex. HLA class I and class II types, where available, came from metadata supplied by the sample provider rather than from assay-based typing. Points the paper makes about the study in general: How much clinical and demographic metadata was included differed by source and by participant, and the metadata was provided uncurated.

The junction shows trimming of 6 bases on V and 2 bases on J, and the gene matches do not reach 10 bases of it. Looking up the germline V gene yields CDR1 SGHTA and CDR2 FQGNSA. Including cysteine and phenylalanine, the CDR3 has 15 amino acids. Kept here is only the CDR3 DNA, which spans 45 bases and is read in frame from base 1. Each collaborating institution followed its own protocols to collect whole blood in K2EDTA tubes. For TCRbeta analysis, collaborators shipped samples in one of three forms: frozen whole blood, isolated PBMCs, or DNA extracted from either of those sample types. The immunoSEQ Assay, a bias-controlled multiplex PCR, was used to amplify TCRbeta CDR3 regions from genomic DNA. The study's own analysis went as follows. Nucleated cell counts per sample were estimated from amplification of reference gene primers within the assay. To quantify the absolute abundance of each unique TCRbeta CDR3 rearrangement, sequence reads were collapsed and filtered. For each sample, productive Simpson clonality was calculated by taking the square root of Simpson's diversity index across productive rearrangements. The table was pulled from immuneACCESS by TCRdb, which kept in-frame rearrangements only. Such tables lose some clones; where checked, under half of the loss comes from unresolved V genes, and the rest has no known cause. V and J calls and clone size are copied from that table; D and trimming were computed from the DNA. The sample has just over 90,000 clones on record, about 90% of them singletons. The ten largest clones add up to around 1.5% of the sample.

Sequenced: peripheral blood. The receptor comes from a human donor with active COVID-19. The donor label of this sample is uncertain. The rearrangement joined TRBV7-2 to TRBJ2-7, and TRBD1 matches 7 of the central bases. The CDR3 reads CASRRDRDPTYEQYF. The sequenced DNA: TGTGCCAGCAGGAGAGACAGGGACCCAACCTACGAGCAGTACTTC. The full variable domain, completed from the reference TRBV7-2 and TRBJ2-7 proteins outside the CDR3, reads GAGVSQSPSNKVTEKGKDVELRCDPISGHTALYWYRQSLGQGLEFLIYFQGNSAPDKSGLPSDRFSAERTGGSVSTLTIQRTQQEDSAVYLCASRRDRDPTYEQYFGPGTRLTVT.